The 10 T cell receptor beta chains in this list originate from one sample, sequenced in a study of T cell responses to AZD1222 COVID-19 vaccine. Repertoires were generated with immunoSEQ multiplex PCR, while TCRdb's copy carries only in-frame clones and drops some. The data show 100,000 to 120,000 clones, approximately 90% seen once. The sequencing here drew on peripheral blood, taken on day 0 of MenACWY control vaccination. These receptors were collected from an adult in good health.

This chain uses TRBV9 with TRBJ2-1, with 13 bases that match TRBD2. Germline V gene data show CDR1 as SGDLS and CDR2 as YYNGEE. The V and J ends lost 0 bases and 1 base, in that order; junction bases with no gene match: 4. The CDR3 consists of 18 residues. This chain's CDR3 is CASSVALGLAGSYNEQFF. The CDR3, as DNA: TGTGCCAGCAGCGTAGCTCTGGGACTAGCGGGGTCCTACAATGAGCAGTTCTTC.

The chain recombines TRBV4-1 with TRBJ2-5; TRBD2 matches 11 bases. Trimming at V came to 2 bases and at J to 2 bases, leaving 13 bases not matched to a gene. In germline, CDR1 is MGHRA, CDR2 YSYEKL. The CDR3 is 19 amino acids. The CDR3 protein is CASSQHFGASGGPQETQYF. The CDR3 coding sequence is TGCGCCAGCAGCCAACACTTCGGGGCTAGCGGGGGGCCACAAGAGACCCAGTACTTC.

With regard to this clone: At one end, the junction sequence differs from germline, possibly due to a read error. This chain joins TRBV7-7 and TRBJ2-1, with TRBD2 matching 7 bases. This CDR3 is 15 amino acids long. Germline V gives CDR1 SSHAT, CDR2 FNYEAQ (reference sequence). CDR3 in DNA: TGTGCTAGCAGCTTAGCCCCACTAGCGAACAATGAGCAGTTCTTC. It encodes CASSLAPLANNEQFF.

The CDR3: CASSQEGSRAGEGYEQYF. The DNA for the CDR3 is TGCGCCAGCAGCCAAGAGGGGAGCCGGGCAGGGGAAGGTTACGAGCAGTACTTC. The chain has TRBV4-1 and TRBJ2-7, with D possibly TRBD1 on 6 matching bases. The germline CDR1 and CDR2 sequences are MGHRA and YSYEKL. This CDR3 is built from 18 residues. Trimming left V 0 bases short and J 4 bases short, with 22 bases between.

The V gene is TRBV3-1 (or the pseudogene TRBV3-2), the J gene TRBJ1-2; 7 bases align to TRBD1. V gave up 1 base and J gave up 0 bases; unmatched junction bases: 2. The CDR3 runs to 15 residues. Germline CDR1 is LGHDT and CDR2 is YNNKEL (reference sequence). CDR3 in DNA: TGTGCCAGCAGCCAAGGGGACAGAACTAACTATGGCTACACCTTC. Protein sequence: CASSQGDRTNYGYTF.

This chain connects TRBV29-1 to TRBJ1-1; TRBD1 agrees at 7 bases. Germline assignment: CDR1 SQVTM and CDR2 ANQGSEA. The CDR3 runs 12 residues. Trimming at V came to 6 bases and at J to 7 bases, leaving 8 bases not matched to a gene. The CDR3 spells CSVTTGDLEAFF. The CDR3 nucleotides are TGCAGCGTAACAACAGGGGACCTTGAAGCTTTCTTT.

J is TRBJ1-1 and V is TRBV27; no firm D call. V was shortened by 5 bases and J by 4 bases, with 11 bases between the two germline ends. CDR1 and CDR2 (germline): MNHEY, SMNVEV (reference sequence). The CDR3 spans 13 residues. This CDR3 reads CASSPLGGTEAFF. CDR3 coding DNA: TGTGCCAGCAGTCCCCTCGGCGGCACTGAAGCTTTCTTT.

This chain uses TRBV3-1 (or the pseudogene TRBV3-2) with TRBJ1-3, with 7 bases that match TRBD1. The length of the CDR3 is 18 residues. Trimming took 4 bases from V and 2 from J; bases not matched to a gene: 14. Looked up from germline, CDR1 is LGHDT and CDR2 is YNNKEL (reference sequence). The CDR3 loop reads CASSRKGAQGIAGNTIYF. The CDR3, as DNA: TGTGCCAGCAGCCGTAAGGGGGCACAGGGGATCGCTGGAAACACCATATATTTT.

The chain recombines TRBV7-3 with TRBJ1-1, with 7 bases identical to TRBD1. The ends lost 5 bases at V and 3 bases at J; junction bases unmatched: 3. CDR3 length: 13 residues. Germline values: CDR1 SGHTA, CDR2 FQGTGA. CDR3 protein: CASSATGDTEAFF. DNA for the CDR3: TGTGCCAGCAGCGCAACAGGGGACACTGAAGCTTTCTTT.

The V call is TRBV29-1, the J call TRBJ2-3; tentative D call: TRBD1 (7 bases). CDR1 and CDR2 from the germline V gene are SQVTM and ANQGSEA. Trimming shortened V by 4 bases and J by 3 bases, and 14 bases separated the two germline ends. The CDR3 covers 14 residues. The CDR3 spells CSVAGGPRTDTQYF. As DNA, the CDR3 is TGCAGCGTTGCAGGGGGGCCCCGAACAGATACGCAGTATTTT.